This TCR beta chain was observed in a study of T cells in Graves' hyperthyroidism and ophthalmopathy. Whole-study results and caveats: The model's output predicted ophthalmopathy at a median of 6.5 months prior to onset.

Using RNA transcripts as the source, TCR beta CDR3 regions were amplified. TCR CDR3 regions were first amplified by RT-PCR with HTBI primers. TCRdb recomputed calls from the multiplex PCR reads with MiXCR, one row per CDR3 protein. Of about 380,000 distinct CDR3 sequences listed, about a fifth were seen once; the top ten hold 35% to 50%. This clonotype came up many times. Its antigen is currently unknown. V lost 3 bases to trimming and J lost 7 bases; unmatched junction nucleotides: 7. This CDR3 has 15 residues. Germline V gene data show CDR1 as SGHTS and CDR2 as YDEGEE. Sequenced material: blood. The TCR was taken from a man aged 18-30 years with Graves' ophthalmopathy. This chain connects TRBV5-8 to TRBJ1-4; 9 positions agree with TRBD1. The CDR3 reads CASSSGQGDSEKLFF. Written as DNA, the CDR3 is TGTGCCAGCAGCTCGGGACAGGGTGATAGTGAAAAACTGTTTTTT.